The next 2 T cell receptor beta chains were all read from a single sample in a study of CD4 T cells in relation to SARS-CoV-2 and coronaviruses (dated by TCRdb to about 2021). CD4+ T cells from unexposed donors were collected before the COVID-19 pandemic (2011-2018). The protocol used for the library was the immunoSEQ multiplex PCR assay. Sourced from immuneACCESS, this table was stored by TCRdb with only in-frame sequences that have V and J called. A share of the clones is absent; for the studies checked, an unresolved V gene accounts for under half, and the remainder has no known explanation. This sample lists tens of thousands of clones; approximately 95% were detected once. The top ten hold under 0.25% of the sample. Sequencing was done on a sample of naive CD4+ T cells from PBMCs. What this sample's cell subset or site label stands for: naive CD4+ T cells isolated by negative enrichment. Receptors were obtained from a human donor in good health.

The rearrangement uses TRBV9 and TRBJ2-3, with 7 nucleotides matching TRBD1. Trimming at V came to 5 bases and at J to 4 bases, leaving 4 bases not matched to a gene. Germline assignment: CDR1 SGDLS and CDR2 YYNGEE. CDR3 length: 13 amino acids. The CDR3 DNA follows: TGTGCCAGCAGTGACAGGGTTCCAGATACGCAGTATTTT. Translated, it gives CASSDRVPDTQYF. The full variable domain, with the rest looked up from reference TRBV9 and TRBJ2-3, is DSGVTQTPKHLITATGQRVTLRCSPRSGDLSVYWYQQSLDQGLQFLIQYYNGEERAKGNILERFSAQQFPDLHSELNLSSLELGDSALYFCASSDRVPDTQYFGPGTRLTVL.

V gene TRBV2 combines with J gene TRBJ2-7; 8 bases are shared with TRBD1. The V segment lost 4 bases and the J segment 0 bases; nucleotides outside the gene matches: 5. The germline CDR1 and CDR2 sequences are SNHLY and FYNNEI. This CDR3 region has 15 residues. CDR3 in DNA: TGTGCCAGCAGTGTTCCGGGACAGGTCTCCTACGAGCAGTACTTC. Translated, it gives CASSVPGQVSYEQYF.